These 2 T cell receptor beta chains were all obtained from the same sample, sequenced in a study of cytomegalovirus exposure and HLA in healthy donors. Vbeta (60) and Jbeta (13) primers were used in the PCR. Data came from immunoSEQ multiplex PCR; TCRdb stores just in-frame clones and leaves some out. The sample shows 74,000 or so clones, about three quarters of them seen only once. The specimen was PBMCs. The receptors stem from a man aged 45 to 65 in good health and CMV-seropositive.

This sequence joins TRBV10-2 and TRBJ1-5; no firm D call. The CDR3 loop spans 15 amino acids. V was pared by 0 bases and J by 1 base, with 7 bases between. Germline V gene data show CDR1 as WSHSY and CDR2 as SAAADI. As DNA, the CDR3 is TGCGCCAGCAGTGAGTCCGGGGTCAGCAATCAGCCCCAGCATTTT. Protein product: CASSESGVSNQPQHF.

The chain carries TRBV27 and TRBJ2-5; 9 bases match TRBD2. This CDR3 comprises 14 residues. Trimming at V came to 5 bases and at J to 11 bases, leaving 12 bases not matched to a gene. Germline values: CDR1 MNHEY, CDR2 SMNVEV (reference sequence). CDR3 coding DNA: TGTGCCAGCAGTAATAGCGGGAGTGTATATGAGCAGTACTTC. Residues: CASSNSGSVYEQYF.